These T cell receptor beta chains were read from a single sample in a study of identical twins. MiXCR was run by TCRdb on the 5' RACE reads, yielding one entry per CDR3 protein. The sample holds about 500,000 distinct CDR3 sequences, roughly an eighth seen once. The same data also contributed to another study, on yellow fever vaccine responses in identical twins.

Sequenced input: CD4+ T cells sorted from blood. These receptors originate from a woman under 30 in good health. Each CDR3 is given with its conserved first and last residue. A D gene is named only where the DNA matches it firmly. Only part of the rows carry a size: once, few, many, or a class if the clone is expanded.

>many|NA|TRBV29-1|TRBJ2-3
CSVEKTDTQYF
>NA|NA|TRBV11-2|TRBJ2-7
CASSLGGVEQYF
>few|TRBD2|TRBV29-1|TRBJ2-5
CSVEMSSGRGTQYF
>NA|NA|TRBV10-3|TRBJ2-7
CAISDVGLRTPSEQYF
>NA|TRBD2|TRBV6-2/TRBV6-3|TRBJ2-5
CASSYLAEWETQYF
>NA|NA|TRBV14|TRBJ2-5
CASSQVTGGETQYF
>many|NA|TRBV30|TRBJ1-1
CAWRRVLAEAFF
>many|NA|TRBV29-1|TRBJ2-3
CSVIRSGSTDTQYF
>few|TRBD1|TRBV4-1|TRBJ2-1
CASSQDQRGQGYNEQFF
>NA|TRBD1|TRBV27|TRBJ2-1
CASTRQGQINEQFF
>once|TRBD1|TRBV9|TRBJ1-2
CASSPRTGEVAYGYTF
>NA|NA|TRBV5-1|TRBJ1-1
CASSLNSEAFF